The clone carrying this T cell receptor (beta chain) was seen more than once but under ten times. Its antigen is as yet unknown. Germline CDR1 and CDR2: DFQATT and SNEGSKA (reference sequence). J lost 8 bases, V lost 3 bases, and 3 bases had no gene match. The CDR3 runs 12 residues. The data were obtained in a study of response to subunit inactivated influenza vaccine. Study findings and constraints: With each seasonal influenza vaccination, the authors suggested, few new T cells are recruited.

TCRdb itself ran the RT-PCR reads through MiXCR, one entry per CDR3 protein. The table has 200,000 to 300,000 distinct CDR3 sequences, 12% seen once. The chain couples TRBV20-1 to TRBJ2-1, with TRBD2 matching over 8 bases. This sample comprised non-naive T cells sorted from PBMCs, obtained around 14 days before vaccination. The origin of this receptor is a man aged 50 to 60 who received an inactivated influenza vaccine. CDR3 loop: CSARREVHEQFF. The CDR3 DNA is TGCAGTGCTAGGCGGGAGGTCCATGAGCAGTTCTTC.